These 8 T cell receptor beta chains were sequenced from one sample in a study of T cell responses to AZD1222 COVID-19 vaccine. The protocol was immunoSEQ multiplex PCR, while the TCRdb copy is restricted to in-frame clones and leaves out a portion. The sample contains around 110,000 clones, 70% to 90% of which appear only once. Specimen: peripheral blood, collected 28 days after the second AZD1222 dose. The receptors here all came from an adult who received the AZD1222 COVID-19 vaccine.

This clone occurred once. The genes are TRBV5-4 and TRBJ2-7; D is ambiguous. The CDR3 is 16 residues long. V lost 4 bases and J 6 bases, leaving 23 bases between the germline ends. Germline assignment: CDR1 SGHNT and CDR2 YYREEE (reference sequence). The CDR3 DNA is TGTGCCAGCAGCCCCGACACGTATCTCCTCCGCCTCGAGCAGTACTTC. Its protein product is CASSPDTYLLRLEQYF. The full variable domain, completed using reference TRBV5-4 and TRBJ2-7, is ETGVTQSPTHLIKTRGQQVTLRCSSQSGHNTVSWYQQALGQGPQFIFQYYREEENGRGNFPPRFSGLQFPNYSSELNVNALELDDSALYLCASSPDTYLLRLEQYFGPGTRLTVT.

This chain connects TRBV7-5 to TRBJ1-3. TRBV7-5 is assigned pseudogene status. The CDR3 consists of 12 residues. The CDR3 spells CEGIGSGNTIYF. Here the CDR3 DNA reads TGTGAAGGAATCGGCTCTGGAAACACCATATATTTT.

The rearrangement links TRBV5-6 to TRBJ1-5, with D possibly TRBD1 on 5 matching bases. V was pared by 4 bases and J by 1 base, with 12 bases between. Germline CDR1 SGHDT, CDR2 YYEEEE. The CDR3 length is 15 residues. Here the CDR3 DNA reads TGTGCCAGCAGCCGAGGGACGGTGAGCAATCAGCCCCAGCATTTT. It translates to CASSRGTVSNQPQHF.

The CDR3 DNA sequence: TGCAGCGTTGACCTGACCCTCGGTCTCTCTAGCGGCACAGATACGCAGTATTTT. The encoded protein is CSVDLTLGLSSGTDTQYF. The chain has TRBV29-1 and TRBJ2-3; TRBD2 is a possible D gene (6 bases). CDR3 length: 18 residues. V was cut by 3 bases and J by 1 base, with 23 bases left in between. Germline V lookup: CDR1 SQVTM, CDR2 ANQGSEA.

V and J are TRBV6-2 or TRBV6-3 and TRBJ1-6; unclear D gene. V was pared by 2 bases and J by 10 bases, with 12 bases between. This CDR3 is built from 14 residues. CDR1 is MNHEY, CDR2 SVGEGT, per germline. The CDR3 protein is CASSYVGGGSPLHF. In DNA form, the CDR3 reads TGTGCCAGCAGTTACGTGGGAGGCGGCTCACCCCTCCACTTT.

The chain recombines TRBV10-3 with TRBJ1-2; no firm D call. Germline CDR1 is ENHRY and CDR2 is SYGVKD. The V gene lost 4 bases and the J gene lost 2 bases, with 8 bases spanning the gap. The CDR3 consists of 13 residues. The CDR3 spells CAISARGNYGYTF. CDR3 nucleotide sequence: TGTGCCATCAGTGCCCGAGGAAACTATGGCTACACCTTC.

V is TRBV6-5 and J is TRBJ1-1; unclear D gene. The CDR3 extends over 16 amino acids. CDR1 and CDR2 from the germline V gene are MNHEY and SVGAGI. V shed 0 bases and J shed 4 bases, with 15 bases lying between them. The CDR3 nucleotides are TGTGCCAGCAGTTACTCCACACGACCTCCGGGCACTGAAGCTTTCTTT. This encodes CASSYSTRPPGTEAFF.

This chain connects TRBV3-1 (or the pseudogene TRBV3-2) to TRBJ1-4; tentative D call: TRBD1 (5 bases). Germline V gene sequence: CDR1 LGHDT, CDR2 YNNKEL (reference sequence). This CDR3 region has 15 residues. Trimming removed 2 bases at V and 5 bases at J, with 12 bases between. The CDR3, as DNA: TGTGCCAGCAGCCAAAACGGGCAGGGAAATGAAAAACTGTTTTTT. Translation gives CASSQNGQGNEKLFF.